The present entry profiles one TCR beta chain with its context. The antigen this receptor binds is unknown. There are no base qualities to consult, and no much larger clone falls within one base. The sample comes from a study of Graves' ophthalmopathy and Graves' hyperthyroidism (dated by TCRdb to between 2018 and 2020). Some background on the complete study: Peripheral blood was collected at initial diagnosis, before any treatment. A discovery set of about a hundred patients (43 ophthalmopathy, 55 to 65 stable hyperthyroidism) was enrolled to explore V-J signatures distinguishing ophthalmopathy from hyperthyroidism. In more than five hyperthyroidism patients, T-cell repertoires of thyroid tissue and blood were compared. Following sampling, methimazole starting at 30 mg daily was administered to hyperthyroidism patients, and high-dose intravenous methylprednisolone was administered to ophthalmopathy patients. An independent validation cohort comprised 18 hyperthyroidism patients and 15 to 17 patients who later progressed from hyperthyroidism to ophthalmopathy. In total, some 130 blood samples were TCR-sequenced: 40 to 45 ophthalmopathy, roughly 77 hyperthyroidism and some 17 hyperthyroidism-to-ophthalmopathy patients. TCR beta repertoire signatures were used to distinguish Graves' ophthalmopathy from Graves' hyperthyroidism and to predict progression to ophthalmopathy. The approximately 90 discovery patients were divided at random into training and test sets in a 7:3 ratio.

A patient counted as having stable hyperthyroidism if there was no progression to ophthalmopathy within 18 months of follow-up. The hyperthyroidism patients were 18 to 65 years old and newly diagnosed, with a disease duration of less than 2 months. Anyone with other autoimmune diseases, uncontrolled infections, pregnancy or lactation was excluded from the study. Clinical symptoms, serum thyroxine, TRAb, thyroid ultrasound and orbital computed tomography were used for diagnosis. Using Ficoll-Paque density gradient centrifugation, PBMCs were isolated from 8.5 to 10 ml of fresh peripheral blood. Total RNA was extracted with Trizol reagent and quality-checked on an Agilent 2100 Bioanalyzer. What the authors observed across the whole study: Most of the expanded thyroid clonotypes with a frequency above 0.001 were also detected in blood, and it was suggested that the thyroid immune response may be reflected by blood repertoires. In cross-validation, the 13-signature model distinguished ophthalmopathy from stable hyperthyroidism with 85% to 90% sensitivity and nearly 82% specificity, and in the test set the corresponding values were approximately 80% and 68%. Sample size was not statistically predetermined, and group allocation was not concealed from the investigators. In validation, the model predicted ophthalmopathy progression with 70.59% sensitivity and about 73% specificity; some 13 predicted patients were CT-confirmed with GO in a median of 6.5 months.

For repertoire sequencing, TCR beta CDR3 regions were amplified from RNA transcripts. A first-round RT-PCR used HTBI primers with the Qiagen OneStep RT-PCR kit, followed by a second-round multiplex PCR, size selection and purification. Libraries were sequenced paired-end with 100 bp reads on an Illumina HiSeq2000. In the original analysis: Reads were processed with SOAPnuke, discarding reads with adapters, uncalled bases, mean Phred below 15, or no exact constant-primer or identifier match. COPE v1.2.5 was used to merge high-quality paired reads. Each unique nucleotide sequence was defined as a clonotype, and clonotypes were aligned to IMGT TRB V, D and J references with MiTCR v1.1. The analysis was limited to V-J combinations with a frequency above 0.0001, which together covered 99.2% of the repertoires. For each V-J combination, a TCR clonal expansion and chaos score was defined as F50 clonal expansion divided by the chaos observed in the TCRdist matrix. Welch's t-statistics and random forest were used to reduce the features to about 12 V-J combinations, which were then used as input to a naive Bayes classifier. The Morisita-Horn index was used to measure how similar the thyroid and blood repertoires were. TCRdb trimmed public reads at Q25 via fastp, called clones via MiXCR and kept in-frame beta chains. Every CDR3 protein is listed once, alongside the most common genes and DNA of its rows. It is TCRdb's table, rather than the study itself, that gives the V and J calls and clone size. The sample table shows 680,000 or so distinct CDR3 sequences, and about 20% are seen once. The ten top clones hold around 6.9% of the sample.

Based on the germline V gene, the CDR1 and CDR2 sequences are MNHEY and SVGAGI. The CDR3 holds 12 amino acids from the cysteine to the phenylalanine. CDR3 DNA is the only sequence kept; it has 36 bases, read in frame from the first base. The germline V end is reduced by 4 bases and the J end by 11 bases; junction bases left unmatched: 6. Sequenced material: peripheral blood. The rearrangement combines TRBV6-5 with TRBJ1-1; 8 of the junction bases match TRBD1. The receptor was derived from a woman younger than 35 with stable Graves' hyperthyroidism. Some clones in this sample may be carry-over from other donors' samples. Donor details come from another sample of the same person, matched by shared clones. Here is the DNA: TGTGCCAGCAGTTCCGGACAGGGATGGGCTTTCTTT. This encodes CASSSGQGWAFF.